The 20 T cell receptor beta chains below were found in one sample sequenced in a study of blood T cell repertoires in COVID-19. This table comes from immunoSEQ multiplex PCR, and its TCRdb copy is limited to in-frame clones, with some not included. The table lists approximately 280,000 clones, around 86% of them singletons. The specimen was PBMCs or T cells enriched from blood (not recorded which). The receptors here all came from a woman aged 18-29 years who had recovered from COVID-19.

The rearrangement links TRBV6-6 to TRBJ2-4; tentative D call: TRBD2 (5 bases). The CDR3 length is 14 residues. V lost 4 bases, J lost 7 bases, and 14 bases lay in between. Germline V gives CDR1 MNHNY, CDR2 SVGAGI (reference sequence). CDR3 sequence: CASSFVSGWNIQYF. The CDR3 nucleotides read TGTGCCAGCAGTTTCGTGAGCGGTTGGAACATTCAGTACTTC.

This chain uses TRBV11-2 with TRBJ2-2, with a weak D call TRBD2 (5 bases). The length of the CDR3 is 15 residues. Trimming shortened V by 5 bases and J by 4 bases, and 14 bases separated the two germline ends. The germline CDR1 and CDR2 sequences are SGHAT and FQNNGV. Here the CDR3 reads CASSPPPGITGELFF. Written as DNA, the CDR3 is TGTGCCAGCAGCCCCCCGCCGGGGATCACCGGGGAGCTGTTTTTT.

The CDR3 bases are TGTGCCAGCAGCTTAAGTTTTGGCAGGGCCACAGATACGCAGTATTTT. Amino acids: CASSLSFGRATDTQYF. This chain connects TRBV7-9 to TRBJ2-3, with D maybe TRBD1 (5 bases). Germline CDR1 and CDR2: SEHNR and FQNEAQ (reference sequence). There are 16 residues in the CDR3. Deletions cut 2 bases from V and 2 bases from J, with 14 bases between.

CDR3 sequence reads: CASSLVGTGGEKLFF. The CDR3 DNA reads TGTGCCAGCAGCTTAGTCGGGACAGGAGGGGAAAAACTGTTTTTT. V usage is TRBV7-9 and J usage is TRBJ1-4; 8 bases are a match to TRBD1. CDR1 is SEHNR, CDR2 FQNEAQ, per germline (reference sequence). Unmatched junction bases numbered 6, after V lost 1 base and J lost 8 bases. This CDR3 has 15 residues.

This chain uses TRBV5-1 with TRBJ1-1; 11 bases map to TRBD1. Germline trimming cut 4 bases from V and 5 bases from J; bases unmatched to any gene: 10. This CDR3 comprises 16 residues. Germline V gives CDR1 SGHRS, CDR2 YFSETQ. The CDR3 loop is CASSPGQGAMRTEAFF. Written as DNA, the CDR3 is TGCGCCAGCAGCCCTGGACAGGGGGCGATGAGGACTGAAGCTTTCTTT.

This chain uses TRBV19 with TRBJ2-1; 10 bases line up with TRBD1. J lost 9 bases, V lost 3 bases, and 2 bases had no gene match. The CDR3 consists of 13 residues. Looked up from germline, CDR1 is LNHDA and CDR2 is SQIVND (reference sequence). The CDR3 region has the DNA TGTGCCAGTAGTATGGGACAGGGGATTGAGCAGTTCTTC. Protein: CASSMGQGIEQFF.

This clone was seen only once. This chain connects TRBV7-3 to TRBJ2-3, with 12 bases matching TRBD2. Germline CDR1 reads SGHTA; CDR2 reads FQGTGA. The CDR3 totals 18 residues. The V gene end was trimmed by 5 bases and the J gene end by 3 bases; junction bases not matched to a gene: 12. The CDR3 bases are TGTGCCAGCAGCCAGGGACTAGCGGGCGGCGAGGGGACAGATACGCAGTATTTT. Its protein is CASSQGLAGGEGTDTQYF.

The V and J genes are TRBV7-9 and TRBJ1-2, with 7 bases identical to TRBD1. The ends lost 5 bases at V and 0 bases at J; junction bases unmatched: 6. Germline V lookup: CDR1 SEHNR, CDR2 FQNEAQ (reference sequence). The CDR3 contains 15 residues. Here the CDR3 DNA reads TGTGCCAGCAGCCGGGACAGAATACCTAACTATGGCTACACCTTC. Translation gives CASSRDRIPNYGYTF.

The chain employs TRBV30 and TRBJ2-1, with a tentative D call TRBD1 (6 bases). Germline V gene sequence: CDR1 GTSNPN, CDR2 SVGIG (reference sequence). The V and J ends lost 0 bases and 0 bases respectively, with 9 bases between them. This CDR3 spans 15 amino acids. CDR3 protein: CAWSVETGSYNEQFF. In nucleotides, the CDR3 is TGTGCCTGGAGTGTGGAGACAGGCTCCTACAATGAGCAGTTCTTC.

This rearrangement joins TRBV6-2 or TRBV6-3 to TRBJ1-6, with D uncertain. The CDR3 loop spans 16 amino acids. V was clipped by 5 bases and J by 7 bases, with 18 bases between them. Germline V lookup: CDR1 MNHEY, CDR2 SVGEGT. CDR3 in amino acids: CASSDRGPTANSPLHF. CDR3 coding DNA: TGTGCCAGCAGTGACCGAGGCCCGACCGCAAATTCACCCCTCCACTTT.

The chain is built from TRBV9 and TRBJ1-1, with 8 bases fitting TRBD1. CDR3 size: 16 residues. Germline V CDR1 and CDR2: SGDLS, YYNGEE. V lost 0 bases, J lost 3 bases, and 7 bases stayed unmatched. The CDR3 spells CASSVGQGAIDTEAFF. The CDR3 nucleotides are TGTGCCAGCAGCGTAGGGCAGGGGGCTATCGACACTGAAGCTTTCTTT.

The V call is TRBV3-1 (or the pseudogene TRBV3-2), the J call TRBJ2-7; 10 positions agree with TRBD1. Germline CDR1 and CDR2: LGHDT and YNNKEL (reference sequence). This CDR3 is 13 amino acids long. V shed 4 bases and J 6 bases; nucleotides not matched to a gene: 3. In DNA form, the CDR3 reads TGTGCCAGCAGCCCAGGGGACAGGGGCGAGCAGTACTTC. It specifies CASSPGDRGEQYF.

This clone appeared a single time. The V call is TRBV7-2, the J call TRBJ2-7, with 11 bases identical to TRBD2. J gave up 7 bases and V 2 bases, and 13 bases lay outside the gene matches. CDR3 length equals 17 residues. The germline V gene has CDR1 SGHTA and CDR2 FQGNSA. CDR3 coding DNA: TGTGCCAGCAGCTTAACCGAGATAGCGGGGGGGCCGCGGGAGCAGTACTTC. Its translation is CASSLTEIAGGPREQYF.

This chain connects TRBV7-2 to TRBJ1-2; D call uncertain. There are 13 residues in the CDR3. The germline V and J ends were trimmed by 1 base and 4 bases, with 7 bases remaining between them. Germline CDR1 is SGHTA and CDR2 is FQGNSA. The CDR3 DNA reads as TGTGCCAGCAGCTTAGACGGGAGCTATGGCTACACCTTC. Its translation is CASSLDGSYGYTF.

This clone was recorded once. Here the CDR3 reads CASSQDRDSREKLFF. The CDR3 DNA is TGTGCCAGCAGCCAAGATCGGGACAGCCGTGAAAAACTGTTTTTT. The chain combines TRBV4-2 with TRBJ1-4, with TRBD1 identical over 7 bases. The junction had 5 bases not matched to a gene; V was cut back by 0 bases and J by 7 bases. The CDR3 spans 15 residues. The germline CDR1 and CDR2 sequences are LGHNA and YNFKEQ.

This chain connects TRBV7-9 to TRBJ2-5; D unresolved. V was shortened by 3 bases and J by 5 bases, with 10 bases between the two germline ends. CDR1 is SEHNR and CDR2 is FQNEAQ in the germline V gene (reference sequence). CDR3 length: 13 amino acids. The CDR3 nucleotides read TGTGCCAGCAGCTTTGACACCTTTGAGACCCAGTACTTC. Translating it yields CASSFDTFETQYF.

The chain employs TRBV27 and TRBJ1-2; 7 bases line up with TRBD1. The germline CDR1 and CDR2 sequences are MNHEY and SMNVEV (reference sequence). This CDR3 has 14 amino acids. V lost 6 bases to trimming and J lost 0 bases; unmatched junction nucleotides: 4. CDR3 amino acids: CASRRQGANYGYTF. The CDR3 coding sequence is TGTGCCAGCAGGAGGCAGGGGGCTAACTATGGCTACACCTTC.

The rearrangement joins TRBV28 to TRBJ2-5; D is possibly TRBD2 (7 bases). The V and J ends lost 7 bases and 1 base respectively, with 19 bases between them. CDR1 is MDHEN, CDR2 SYDVKM, per germline. The CDR3 consists of 16 residues. Written as DNA, the CDR3 is TGTGCCAGCACGTCGTGGGGGGGGCAGCTCCAAGAGACCCAGTACTTC. This sequence encodes CASTSWGGQLQETQYF.

This clone was detected only once. This rearrangement joins TRBV6-2 or TRBV6-3 to TRBJ2-7; D not certain. V lost 0 bases and J 4 bases, leaving 10 bases between the germline ends. CDR1 MNHEY and CDR2 SVGEGT come from the germline V gene. This CDR3 has 14 amino acids. CDR3 DNA: TGTGCCAGCAGTTACTCGAACAGATTTTACGAGCAGTACTTC. Protein sequence: CASSYSNRFYEQYF.

This chain links TRBV4-3 with TRBJ2-7; possibly TRBD1 for D (6 bases). Deletions cut 3 bases from V and 2 bases from J, with 14 bases between. CDR3 size: 15 residues. The germline CDR1 and CDR2 sequences are LGHNA and YSLEER. The CDR3 is CASSHDLRGPYEQYF. In DNA, the CDR3 is TGCGCCAGCAGCCATGACCTCAGGGGACCCTACGAGCAGTACTTC.